One and the same sample provided the 16 T cell receptor beta chains below, sequenced in a study of tumor-infiltrating lymphocytes in primary liver carcinoma. Total RNA amounting to 500 ng was the source from which TCR beta cDNA was made with a constant-region primer. Three nested multiplex PCR rounds, a slightly modified ARM-PCR method, built the TCR beta libraries. TRBV1-TRBV30 forward primers paired with a C-beta reverse primer were used in the first two PCR rounds, which ran approximately 10 cycles each. TCRdb re-called the multiplex PCR reads through MiXCR, storing one row per CDR3 protein. The sample holds 40,000 to 55,000 distinct CDR3 sequences, about three quarters seen once. From unsorted bulk tissue weighing roughly 19-32 mg, DNA and RNA were co-extracted. The sequenced sample consisted of liver tumor tissue from sampling region 5. Subset described: tumor region T5, tumor centre. The source of these receptors is a man aged 40-49 years with primary liver carcinoma and hepatitis B virus infection.

Notes on this clonotype: The junction shows a germline mismatch at one end, possibly a read error. The V and J genes are TRBV4-1 and TRBJ1-5, with D perhaps TRBD1 (5 bases). This CDR3 is built from 15 residues. Germline V gene data show CDR1 as MGHRA and CDR2 as YSYEKL. CDR3 region: CASSRGGGDGQPRHF. CDR3 nucleotides: TGCGCCAGCAGCCGAGGAGGAGGGGACGGCCAGCCCCGACATTTC.

Details on this clonotype: The junction shows a germline mismatch at one end, possibly a read error. The chain is built from TRBV6-5 and TRBJ2-6; D gene uncertain. The CDR3 runs to 15 residues. CDR1 MNHEY and CDR2 SVGAGI come from the germline V gene. CDR3 sequence: CASSPTSSGANVLTF. Written as DNA, the CDR3 is TGCGCCAGCAGTCCTACCAGCTCTGGGGCCAACGTCCTGACTTTC.

The chain joins TRBV12-3 or TRBV12-4 to TRBJ1-4; 8 bases are shared with TRBD1. The CDR3 is made up of 14 amino acids. V was pared by 5 bases and J by 9 bases, with 8 bases of the junction left unmatched. The CDR3 loop is CASSLQGAGKKLFF. In DNA, the CDR3 is TGTGCCAGCAGTCTCCAGGGGGCGGGCAAAAAACTGTTTTTT.

This clonotype has only one observation. Lacking the conserved final phenylalanine or tryptophan, this CDR3 likely reflects a read error. The chain has TRBV5-1 and TRBJ2-3; TRBD1 matches at 8 bases. This CDR3 is built from 16 residues. CDR1 SGHRS and CDR2 YFSETQ come from the germline V gene. The V and J ends lost 4 bases and 2 bases, in that order; junction bases with no gene match: 9. The CDR3 spells CASSRQQGVYTDTQYL. CDR3 nucleotides: TGCGCCAGCAGCCGGCAACAGGGGGTTTACACAGATACGCAGTATCTT.

Worth noting for this clonotype: The junction departs from germline at one end; a sequencing error may be responsible. This chain joins TRBV11-2 and TRBJ2-1; D is ambiguous. There are 13 residues in the CDR3. CDR1 is SGHAT, CDR2 FQNNGV, per germline. The CDR3 DNA follows: TGTGCCACCAGGTTAAATGATGCCTATGAGCAGTTATTC. It codes for CATRLNDAYEQLF.

Points on this clonotype: The CDR3 does not close with the conserved phenylalanine or tryptophan, likely indicating a read error. The V gene is TRBV28, the J gene TRBJ1-5; TRBD1 matches 7 bases. The CDR3 has 15 amino acids. Per the germline V gene, CDR1 is MDHEN and CDR2 is SYDVKM. The CDR3 nucleotides are TGTACCAGCAGTTCACCCCGACAGGGAGGGCAGCCCCAGCATTAT. Its protein is CTSSSPRQGGQPQHY.

The rearrangement links TRBV5-4 to TRBJ2-5; 8 bases fit TRBD2. In germline, CDR1 is SGHNT, CDR2 YYREEE (reference sequence). The V and J ends lost 8 bases and 5 bases, in that order; junction bases with no gene match: 11. This CDR3 has 14 amino acids. DNA for the CDR3: TGTGCCAGTAGCGGGGAGACAGAATGGGAGACCCAGTACTTC. Protein: CASSGETEWETQYF.

As for this clonotype: At one boundary the junction diverges from the germline segment, which might be a read error. The chain couples TRBV24-1 to TRBJ2-3; 8 nucleotides match TRBD1. The CDR3 extends over 15 amino acids. Germline CDR1 KGHDR, CDR2 SFDVKD. The CDR3: CATSETGGSADTHYF. The CDR3 DNA is TGTGCCACCAGTGAAACAGGGGGGAGCGCAGATACGCACTATTTT.

Details on this clonotype: This clone may be a read error of a much larger clone one base away. The rearrangement joins TRBV28 to TRBJ2-5; 10 bases line up with TRBD2. V lost 4 bases to trimming and J lost 4 bases; unmatched junction nucleotides: 6. The germline CDR1 and CDR2 sequences are MDHEN and SYDVKM. This CDR3 is built from 15 residues. CDR3 coding DNA: TGTGCCAGCAGTTCTACTAGCGGGATCGGAGAGACCCAGTACTTC. Protein: CASSSTSGIGETQYF.

For this clonotype: A clone one base away is much larger, so this may be a read error. Given the absence of the conserved phenylalanine or tryptophan at the CDR3 end, a read error is likely. The CDR3 region is CASVRDREEGYTS. Written as DNA, the CDR3 is TGTGCCAGCGTAAGGGACAGGGAGGAAGGCTACACCTCC. This chain connects TRBV28 to TRBJ1-2; 9 bases are shared with TRBD1. CDR3 length: 13 residues. The germline CDR1 and CDR2 sequences are MDHEN and SYDVKM. V shed 8 bases and J 8 bases; nucleotides not matched to a gene: 9.

Comment on this clonotype: Given a much more abundant clone one base away, this may be a read error. V is TRBV12-3 or TRBV12-4 and J is TRBJ1-1; a weak D match, TRBD1 (6 bases). This CDR3 is 13 amino acids long. CDR3 bases: TGTACCAGCAGTCGGGACATGGGCACTGAAGCTTTCTTT. Protein product: CTSSRDMGTEAFF.

As for this clonotype: Because the CDR3 is missing its conserved closing phenylalanine or tryptophan, this is likely a read error. V gene TRBV4-1 combines with J gene TRBJ2-1; unclear D gene. CDR3 size: 12 residues. Germline V gives CDR1 MGHRA, CDR2 YSYEKL. Between the trimmed V and J ends, which lost 0 bases and 8 bases, there was a span of 5 bases. Written as DNA, the CDR3 is TGCGCCAGCAGCCAAGAAAACGATGAGCAGTTCTTA. This sequence encodes CASSQENDEQFL.

This clonotype has a single count. Germline is not matched at one junction end, which may reflect a read error. The chain couples TRBV11-2 to TRBJ2-1; 8 bases match TRBD2. Germline V lookup: CDR1 SGHAT, CDR2 FQNNGV. This CDR3 spans 17 amino acids. The CDR3 DNA reads TGTGCCAGCAGCAGAGGGACTAGTGGGAGCTCCTGCAATGAGCAGTTCTTT. Translated, it gives CASSRGTSGSSCNEQFF. The complete variable domain, with remaining parts taken from reference TRBV11-2 and TRBJ2-1, reads EAGVAQSPRYKIIEKRQSVAFWCNPISGHATLYWYQQILGQGPKLLIQFQNNGVVDDSQLPKDRFSAERLKGVDSTLKIQPAKLEDSAVYLCASSRGTSGSSCNEQFFGPGTRLTVL.

With regard to this clonotype: A junction end diverges from the germline sequence, so it may reflect a read error. The chain combines TRBV6-5 with TRBJ2-7; 8 bases match TRBD1. Looked up from germline, CDR1 is MNHEY and CDR2 is SVGAGI. The CDR3 is 14 amino acids. The CDR3 bases are TGTGCCTGCAGTTACTCTGTACAGGGGGGCGAGCAGTATTTC. Its protein product is CACSYSVQGGEQYF.

On this clonotype: Likely a read error: the CDR3 ends without its conserved phenylalanine or tryptophan. This chain links TRBV5-1 with TRBJ2-1, with D possibly being TRBD2 (6 bases). Germline V gene sequence: CDR1 SGHRS, CDR2 YFSETQ. CDR3 length equals 17 residues. Trimming shortened V by 0 bases and J by 0 bases, and 13 bases separated the two germline ends. CDR3 nucleotide sequence: TGCGCCAGCAGCTTGGCGCGGGACTCCGGCTCCTACAATGAGCAGTTCATC. It encodes CASSLARDSGSYNEQFI.

To note about this clonotype: One end of the junction does not line up with germline, which may come from a read error. The J gene is TRBJ2-1, the V gene TRBV29-1, with D perhaps TRBD1 (6 bases). CDR1 is SQVTM, CDR2 ANQGSEA, per germline. The CDR3 is made up of 14 amino acids. The DNA for the CDR3 is TGCAGCGGATTGCCGGGACAAGGGTTGGATGAGCAGTCCTTC. Its protein is CSGLPGQGLDEQSF.